One and the same sample provided the 5 T cell receptor beta chains below, sequenced in a study of blood T cells in healthy people across ages. Using a J-beta primer mix together with a sample-barcoded 5' primer, a second PCR was run for 7 to 11 cycles. TCRdb called the 5' RACE reads again in MiXCR, with one record for every CDR3 protein. The sample contains about 670,000 distinct CDR3 sequences, approximately 52% of which appear only once. Sequencing input: blood. The receptors were sampled from a woman older than 75 in good health.

This clonotype was seen many times. The chain is built from TRBV5-1 and TRBJ2-7; possibly TRBD1 for D (6 bases). The length of the CDR3 is 13 residues. The V gene lost 2 bases and the J gene lost 5 bases, with 11 bases spanning the gap. The germline V gene encodes CDR1 SGHRS and CDR2 YFSETQ. Here the CDR3 DNA reads TGCGCCAGCAGCTTTACAGGGTCCAACGAGCAGTACTTC. The encoded protein is CASSFTGSNEQYF. The whole variable domain, remainder taken from reference TRBV5-1 and TRBJ2-7, is KAGVTQTPRYLIKTRGQQVTLSCSPISGHRSVSWYQQTPGQGLQFLFEYFSETQRNKGNFPGRFSGRQFSNSRSEMNVSTLELGDSALYLCASSFTGSNEQYFGPGTRLTVT.

The table lists this clonotype with many counts. The chain employs TRBV5-1 and TRBJ2-4; no clear D gene. V gave up 2 bases and J gave up 6 bases, with 9 bases separating them. The germline V gene has CDR1 SGHRS and CDR2 YFSETQ. The CDR3 consists of 13 residues. The CDR3, as DNA: TGCGCCAGCAGCTTAGGACCGGGAAACATTCAGTACTTC. Residues: CASSLGPGNIQYF.

The chain couples TRBV20-1 to TRBJ2-3; TRBD2 agrees at 7 bases. The CDR3 consists of 14 residues. The germline V gene has CDR1 DFQATT and CDR2 SNEGSKA (reference sequence). The V gene end was trimmed by 2 bases and the J gene end by 4 bases; junction bases not matched to a gene: 6. Written as DNA, the CDR3 is TGCAGTGCTAGACTCCTAGCGGAGGCAGATACGCAGTATTTT. It encodes CSARLLAEADTQYF.

This clonotype was counted only a few times. It may be a read error: a sequence one base away is much more abundant. This sequence joins TRBV6-5 and TRBJ1-1, with a tentative D call TRBD1 (6 bases). This CDR3 is built from 13 residues. Trimming pared 7 bases from V and 7 bases from J, leaving 16 bases between. Germline values: CDR1 MNHEY, CDR2 SVGAGI. The CDR3 is CASNSSGGYEAFF. The DNA for the CDR3 is TGTGCCAGCAACTCGTCGGGGGGCTATGAAGCTTTCTTT.

V is TRBV4-2 and J is TRBJ2-2; 9 bases are shared with TRBD2. CDR1 and CDR2 (germline): LGHNA, YNFKEQ. V dropped 6 bases and J dropped 4; count of bases not matched to a gene: 6. The CDR3 spans 15 residues. The CDR3 protein is CASRGGRVSTGELFF. The CDR3 bases are TGTGCCAGCAGAGGCGGGAGGGTGTCCACCGGGGAGCTGTTTTTT.